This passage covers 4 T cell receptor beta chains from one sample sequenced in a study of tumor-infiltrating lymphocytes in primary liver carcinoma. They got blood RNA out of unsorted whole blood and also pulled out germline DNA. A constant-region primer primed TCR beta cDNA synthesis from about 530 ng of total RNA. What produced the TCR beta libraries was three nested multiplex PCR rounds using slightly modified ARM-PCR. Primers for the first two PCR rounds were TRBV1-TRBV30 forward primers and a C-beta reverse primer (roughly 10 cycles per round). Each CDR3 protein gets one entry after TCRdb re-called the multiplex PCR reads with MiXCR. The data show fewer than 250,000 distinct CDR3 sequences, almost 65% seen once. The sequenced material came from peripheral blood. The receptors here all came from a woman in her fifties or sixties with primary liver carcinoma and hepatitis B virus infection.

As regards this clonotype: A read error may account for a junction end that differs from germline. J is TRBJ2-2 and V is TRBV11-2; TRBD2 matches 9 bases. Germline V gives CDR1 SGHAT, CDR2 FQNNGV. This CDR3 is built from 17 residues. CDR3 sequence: CTSSTRTSAANTGELFF. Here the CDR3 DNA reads TGTACCAGCAGTACCCGGACTAGCGCTGCGAACACCGGGGAGCTGTTTTTT.

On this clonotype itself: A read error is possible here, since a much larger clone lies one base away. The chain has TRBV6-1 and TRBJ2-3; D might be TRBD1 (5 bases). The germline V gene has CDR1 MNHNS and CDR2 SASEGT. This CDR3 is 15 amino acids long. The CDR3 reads CASRQDRTGTDTQCF. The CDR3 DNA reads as TGTGCCAGCAGACAAGACAGAACAGGCACAGATACGCAGTGTTTT.

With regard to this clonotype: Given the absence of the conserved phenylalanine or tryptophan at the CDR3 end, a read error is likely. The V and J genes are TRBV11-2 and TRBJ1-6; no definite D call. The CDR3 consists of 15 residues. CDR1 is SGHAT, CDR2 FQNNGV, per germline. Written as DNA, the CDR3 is TGTGCCAGCAGCTTTTCTGGCCCCTACAACTCACTCCTCCACATT. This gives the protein CASSFSGPYNSLLHI.

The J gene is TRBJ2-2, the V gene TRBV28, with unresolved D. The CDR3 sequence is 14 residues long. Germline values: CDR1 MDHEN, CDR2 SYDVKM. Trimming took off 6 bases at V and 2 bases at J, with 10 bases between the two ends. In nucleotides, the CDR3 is TGTGCCAGCAGCCTAGGGCTCAACACCGGGGAGCTGTTTTTT. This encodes CASSLGLNTGELFF.